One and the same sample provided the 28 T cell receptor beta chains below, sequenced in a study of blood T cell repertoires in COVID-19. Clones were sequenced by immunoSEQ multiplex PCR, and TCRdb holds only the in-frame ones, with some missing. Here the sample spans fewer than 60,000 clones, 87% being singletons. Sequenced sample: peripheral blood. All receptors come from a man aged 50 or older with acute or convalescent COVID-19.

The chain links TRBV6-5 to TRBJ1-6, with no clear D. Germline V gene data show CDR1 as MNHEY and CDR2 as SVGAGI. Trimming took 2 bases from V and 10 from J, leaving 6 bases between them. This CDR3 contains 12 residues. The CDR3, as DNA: TGTGCCAGCAGTTACGGGAGCTCACCCCTCCACTTT. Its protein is CASSYGSSPLHF.

CDR3 sequence (DNA): TGTGCCAGCAGGAAATTAGGGGTCTTGGGGGATACGCAGTATTTT. As protein: CASRKLGVLGDTQYF. The rearrangement uses TRBV7-2 and TRBJ2-3, with D possibly TRBD1 on 5 matching bases. The CDR3 contains 15 residues. Germline CDR1 reads SGHTA; CDR2 reads FQGNSA. Trimming pared 6 bases from V and 6 bases from J, leaving 19 bases between.

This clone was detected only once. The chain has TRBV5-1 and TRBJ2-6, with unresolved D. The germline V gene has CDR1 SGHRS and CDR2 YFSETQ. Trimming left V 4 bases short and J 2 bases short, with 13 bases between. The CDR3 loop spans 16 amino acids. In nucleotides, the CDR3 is TGCGCCAGCAGCCCGCTGCAGTCAGCTGGGGCCAACGTCCTGACTTTC. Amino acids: CASSPLQSAGANVLTF.

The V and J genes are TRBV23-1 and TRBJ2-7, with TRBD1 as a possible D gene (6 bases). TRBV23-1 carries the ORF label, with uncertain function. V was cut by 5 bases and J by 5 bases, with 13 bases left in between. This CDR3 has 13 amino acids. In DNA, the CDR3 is TGCGCCAGCAGTTCGGACAGATACAACGAGCAGTACTTC. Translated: CASSSDRYNEQYF.

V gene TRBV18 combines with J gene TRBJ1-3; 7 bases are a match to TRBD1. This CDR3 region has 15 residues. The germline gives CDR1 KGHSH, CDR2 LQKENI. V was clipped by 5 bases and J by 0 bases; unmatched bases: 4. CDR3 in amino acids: CASSSGQVSGNTIYF. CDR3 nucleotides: TGTGCCAGCTCATCAGGACAGGTCTCTGGAAACACCATATATTTT.

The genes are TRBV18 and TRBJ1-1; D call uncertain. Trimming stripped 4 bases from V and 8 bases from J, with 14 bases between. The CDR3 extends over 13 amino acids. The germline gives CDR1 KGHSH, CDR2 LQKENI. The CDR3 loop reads CASSLTREMEAFF. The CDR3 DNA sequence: TGTGCCAGCTCACTGACACGTGAAATGGAAGCTTTCTTT.

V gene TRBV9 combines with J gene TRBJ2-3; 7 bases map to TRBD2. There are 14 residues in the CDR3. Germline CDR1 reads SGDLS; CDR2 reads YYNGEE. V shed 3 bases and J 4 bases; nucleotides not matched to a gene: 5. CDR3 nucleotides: TGTGCCAGCAGCGCCGGGGGGTTGTCAGATACGCAGTATTTT. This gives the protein CASSAGGLSDTQYF.

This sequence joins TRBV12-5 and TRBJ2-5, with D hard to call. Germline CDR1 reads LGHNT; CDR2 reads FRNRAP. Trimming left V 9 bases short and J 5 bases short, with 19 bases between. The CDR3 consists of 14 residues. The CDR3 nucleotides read TGTGCTAGCCTTGCCCCGAACTCGGAGGAGACCCAGTACTTC. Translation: CASLAPNSEETQYF.

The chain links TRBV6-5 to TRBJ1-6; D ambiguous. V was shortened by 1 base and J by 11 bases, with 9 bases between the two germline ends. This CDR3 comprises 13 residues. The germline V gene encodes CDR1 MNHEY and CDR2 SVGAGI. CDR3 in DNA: TGTGCCAGCAGTTACTTCGCCGGGGCACCCCTCCACTTT. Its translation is CASSYFAGAPLHF.

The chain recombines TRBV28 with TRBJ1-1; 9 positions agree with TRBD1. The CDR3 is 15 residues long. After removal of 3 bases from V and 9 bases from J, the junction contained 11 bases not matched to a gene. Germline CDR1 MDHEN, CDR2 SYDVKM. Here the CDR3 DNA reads TGTGCCAGCAGTTTCGTTTTGGGACAGGGACGCAAAGCTTTCTTT. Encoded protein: CASSFVLGQGRKAFF.

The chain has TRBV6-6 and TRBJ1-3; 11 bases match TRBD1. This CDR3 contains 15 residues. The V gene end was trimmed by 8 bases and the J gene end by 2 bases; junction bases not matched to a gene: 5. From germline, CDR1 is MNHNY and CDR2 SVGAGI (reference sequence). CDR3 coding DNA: TGTGCCAGCTCGAGGGGACAGGGGGCTGGAAACACCATATATTTT. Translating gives CASSRGQGAGNTIYF.

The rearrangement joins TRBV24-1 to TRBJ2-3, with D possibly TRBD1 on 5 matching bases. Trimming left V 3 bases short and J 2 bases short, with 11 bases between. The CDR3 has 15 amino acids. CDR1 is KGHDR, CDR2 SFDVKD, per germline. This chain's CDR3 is CATSDETDDTDTQYF. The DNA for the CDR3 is TGTGCCACCAGTGATGAGACAGACGACACAGATACGCAGTATTTT.

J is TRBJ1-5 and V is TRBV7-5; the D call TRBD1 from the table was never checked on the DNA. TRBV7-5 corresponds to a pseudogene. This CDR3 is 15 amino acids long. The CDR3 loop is CARSFGPVSNQPQHF. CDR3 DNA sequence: TGTGCCAGAAGCTTTGGCCCTGTTAGCAATCAGCCCCAGCATTTT.

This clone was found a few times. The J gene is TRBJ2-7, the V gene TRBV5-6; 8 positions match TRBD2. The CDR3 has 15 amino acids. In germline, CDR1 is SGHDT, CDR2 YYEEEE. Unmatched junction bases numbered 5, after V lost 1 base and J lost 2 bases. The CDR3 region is CASSLRAGAPYEQYF. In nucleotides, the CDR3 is TGTGCCAGCAGCTTGCGAGCGGGAGCCCCCTACGAGCAGTACTTC.

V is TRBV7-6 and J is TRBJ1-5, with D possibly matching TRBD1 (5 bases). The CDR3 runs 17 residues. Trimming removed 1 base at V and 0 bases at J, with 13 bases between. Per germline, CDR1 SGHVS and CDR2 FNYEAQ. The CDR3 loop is CASSLGQTAFSNQPQHF. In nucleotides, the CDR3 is TGTGCCAGCAGCTTAGGACAGACAGCCTTTAGCAATCAGCCCCAGCATTTT.

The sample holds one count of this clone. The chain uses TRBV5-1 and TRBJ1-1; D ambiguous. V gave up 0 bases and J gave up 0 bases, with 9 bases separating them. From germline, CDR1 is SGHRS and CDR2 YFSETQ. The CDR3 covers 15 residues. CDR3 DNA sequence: TGCGCCAGCAGCTTGGCCGGGAGCATGAACACTGAAGCTTTCTTT. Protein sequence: CASSLAGSMNTEAFF.

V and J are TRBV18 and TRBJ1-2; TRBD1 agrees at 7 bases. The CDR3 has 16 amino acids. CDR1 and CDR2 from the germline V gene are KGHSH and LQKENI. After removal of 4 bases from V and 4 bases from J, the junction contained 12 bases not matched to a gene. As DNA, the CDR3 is TGTGCCAGCTCACAATTAAGGGACAGATTACTCTATGGCTACACCTTC. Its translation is CASSQLRDRLLYGYTF.

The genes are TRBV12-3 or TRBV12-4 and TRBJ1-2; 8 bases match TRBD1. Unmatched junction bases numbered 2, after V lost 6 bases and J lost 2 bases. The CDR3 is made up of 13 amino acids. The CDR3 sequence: CASRRTGNYGYTF. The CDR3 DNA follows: TGTGCCAGCAGAAGGACAGGGAACTATGGCTACACCTTC.

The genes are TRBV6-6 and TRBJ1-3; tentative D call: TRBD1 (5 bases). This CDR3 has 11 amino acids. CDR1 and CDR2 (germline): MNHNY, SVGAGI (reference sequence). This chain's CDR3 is CAGGEGNTIYF. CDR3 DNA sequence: TGTGCTGGGGGGGAGGGAAACACCATATATTTT.

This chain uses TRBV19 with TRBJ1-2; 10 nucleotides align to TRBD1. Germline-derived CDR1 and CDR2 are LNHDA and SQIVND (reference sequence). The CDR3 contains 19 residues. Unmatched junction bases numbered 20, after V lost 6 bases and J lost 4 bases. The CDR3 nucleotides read TGTGCCAGTAGCACACTACCGGGACAGGGGAACATAAACGGCTATGGCTACACCTTC. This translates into CASSTLPGQGNINGYGYTF. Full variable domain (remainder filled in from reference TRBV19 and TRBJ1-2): DGGITQSPKYLFRKEGQNVTLSCEQNLNHDAMYWYRQDPGQGLRLIYYSQIVNDFQKGDIAEGYSVSREKKESFPLTVTSAQKNPTAFYLCASSTLPGQGNINGYGYTFGSGTRLTVV.

The CDR3 DNA is TGTGCCAGCAGCTCGGGACAGGGGGGAAGGTGGCCCCAGCATTTT. Protein sequence: CASSSGQGGRWPQHF. The chain has TRBV11-2 and TRBJ1-5; 11 bases match TRBD1. Germline V gene lookup returns CDR1 SGHAT and CDR2 FQNNGV. The length of the CDR3 is 15 residues. V shed 4 bases and J 9 bases; nucleotides not matched to a gene: 8.

For the CDR3, the DNA is TGTGCCAGCAGCTTAGCGTGGGCGGGGGGGCCTTTTGATACGCAGTATTTT. Its protein product is CASSLAWAGGPFDTQYF. The chain combines TRBV7-2 with TRBJ2-3; TRBD2 matches 9 bases. V shed 0 bases, J shed 6 bases, and the junction held 10 bases outside the gene matches. This CDR3 is 17 amino acids long. CDR1 and CDR2 (germline): SGHTA, FQGNSA.

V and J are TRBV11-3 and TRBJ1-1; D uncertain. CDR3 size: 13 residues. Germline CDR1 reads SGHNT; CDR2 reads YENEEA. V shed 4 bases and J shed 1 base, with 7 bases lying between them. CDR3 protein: CASSSEENTEAFF. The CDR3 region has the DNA TGTGCCAGCAGCTCGGAGGAGAACACTGAAGCTTTCTTT.

In nucleotides, the CDR3 is TGTGCCAGCAGTGACTTTAAATCCGGGACAGTGAATGCAGCTTTCTTT. Translated: CASSDFKSGTVNAAFF. The chain couples TRBV6-4 to TRBJ1-1; 7 bases match TRBD1. J was trimmed by 10 bases and V by 1 base; bases with no gene match: 15. The V gene's germline CDR1 is MRHNA and CDR2 SNTAGT. The CDR3 has 16 residues.

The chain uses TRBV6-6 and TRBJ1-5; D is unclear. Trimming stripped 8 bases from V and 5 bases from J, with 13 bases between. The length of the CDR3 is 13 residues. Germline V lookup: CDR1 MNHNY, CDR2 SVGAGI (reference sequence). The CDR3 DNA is TGTGCCAGCGGCGGAGCAATCGATCAGCCCCAGCATTTT. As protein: CASGGAIDQPQHF.

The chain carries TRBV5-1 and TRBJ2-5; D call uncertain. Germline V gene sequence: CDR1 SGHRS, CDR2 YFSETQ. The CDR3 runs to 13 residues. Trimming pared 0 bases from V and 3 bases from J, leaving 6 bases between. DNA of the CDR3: TGCGCCAGCAGCTTGGGACGGGAAGAGACCCAGTACTTC. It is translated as CASSLGREETQYF.

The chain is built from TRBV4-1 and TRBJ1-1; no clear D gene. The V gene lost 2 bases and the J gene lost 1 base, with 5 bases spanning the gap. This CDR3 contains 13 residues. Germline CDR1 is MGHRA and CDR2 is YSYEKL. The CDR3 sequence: CASSQRENTEAFF. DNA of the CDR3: TGCGCCAGCAGCCAACGAGAGAACACTGAAGCTTTCTTT.

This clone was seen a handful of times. This CDR3 reads CASSPNNSPLHF. In nucleotides, the CDR3 is TGTGCCAGCAGCCCCAATAATTCACCCCTCCACTTT. This sequence joins TRBV7-9 and TRBJ1-6; unclear D gene. The CDR3 has 12 amino acids. Germline lookup yields CDR1 SEHNR and CDR2 FQNEAQ (reference sequence). V lost 5 bases and J 5 bases, leaving 4 bases between the germline ends.